Sequencing of this T cell receptor (beta chain) was carried out in a study of OX40 agonist ivuxolimab in advanced cancers. At the level of the study: The group had a mean age of around 60 years, ranged from about 20 to 79, and was roughly 83% male. Overall study results and limits: Mean expanded clone counts were higher in CD8+ than CD4+ T cells.

Measured with immunoSEQ multiplex PCR; TCRdb has only the in-frame clones, and not every one. This repertoire shows about 68,000 clones, roughly 84% found once; its top ten account for 1.5% to 2%. In the case of this clone: Its target is not known.

CDR1 is ENHRY, CDR2 SYGVKD, per germline. The ends were cut back, 6 bases at V and 6 bases at J, with 20 bases in the middle. This CDR3 contains 15 residues. V gene TRBV10-3 combines with J gene TRBJ1-1, with D uncertain. The starting material was CD4+ or CD8+ T cells sorted from blood, obtained in a trial of the OX40 agonist ivuxolimab. The source is an adult with an advanced solid tumor such as melanoma, head and neck, liver or kidney cancer. CDR3 nucleotide sequence: TGTGCCATCAGGGAGAATTTGCGGGCCAACCCTGAAGCTTTCTTT. Translating it yields CAIRENLRANPEAFF.